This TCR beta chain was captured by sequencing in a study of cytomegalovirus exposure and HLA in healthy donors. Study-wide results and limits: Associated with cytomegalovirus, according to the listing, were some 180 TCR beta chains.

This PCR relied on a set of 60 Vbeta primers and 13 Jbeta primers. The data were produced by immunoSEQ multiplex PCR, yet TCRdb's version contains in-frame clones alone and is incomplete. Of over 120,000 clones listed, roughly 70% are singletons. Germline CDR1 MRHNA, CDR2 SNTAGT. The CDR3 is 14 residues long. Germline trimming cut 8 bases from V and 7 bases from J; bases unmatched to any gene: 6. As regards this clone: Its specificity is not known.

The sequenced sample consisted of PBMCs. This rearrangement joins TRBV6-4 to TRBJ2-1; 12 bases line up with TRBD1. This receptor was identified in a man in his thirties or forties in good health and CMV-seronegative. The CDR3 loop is CASAEGQGANEQFF. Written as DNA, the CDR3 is TGTGCCAGCGCGGAGGGACAGGGGGCAAATGAGCAGTTCTTC.